Described below is a single TCR beta chain sequence and its context. This sample was taken from a study of chronic HIV infection and antiretroviral therapy. TCRdb re-derived calls from the 5' RACE reads in MiXCR, one entry per CDR3 protein. The sample carries 30,000 to 35,000 distinct CDR3 sequences, around 8.6% recorded once. V was shortened by 3 bases and J by 0 bases, with 18 bases between the two germline ends. Germline-derived CDR1 and CDR2 are SQVTM and ANQGSEA. CDR3 length equals 17 residues. This receptor was taken from an adult who had HIV and had not received antiretroviral therapy, or was an uninfected healthy control (not recorded which). The chain couples TRBV29-1 to TRBJ2-1, with D possibly matching TRBD1 (6 bases). Input material: peripheral blood. The CDR3 loop is CSVEGQLDLSSYNEQFF. Written as DNA, the CDR3 is TGCAGCGTTGAGGGACAACTAGACCTAAGCTCCTACAATGAGCAGTTCTTC.